This is a list of T cell receptor beta chains from one sample in a study of blood T cell repertoires in COVID-19. Using immunoSEQ multiplex PCR, the repertoire was profiled, and TCRdb retains in-frame clones only, with some absent. Of roughly 130,000 clones listed, about 86% were seen once; the top ten hold 7% to 10%. Sequences were obtained from PBMCs or T cells enriched from blood (not recorded which). These receptors originate from a man aged 50-60 years who had recovered from COVID-19. The conserved cysteine and the conserved F or W are not part of the CDR3 here. The order of the fields is V gene, CDR3 protein.

V gene: TRBV27; CDR3 protein: ASRQNRDNEKLF
V gene: TRBV6-6; CDR3 protein: ASSYLGQLQETQY
V gene: TRBV13; CDR3 protein: ASSQRGGANTEAF
V gene: TRBV28; CDR3 protein: ASRSHQGINQPQH
V gene: TRBV7-8; CDR3 protein: ASSSRPGYEQY
V gene: TRBV2; CDR3 protein: ASSRDRTSGGGEQF
V gene: TRBV6-5; CDR3 protein: ASTRTGGLNSPLH
V gene: TRBV9; CDR3 protein: ASSVTGQDRSPLH
V gene: TRBV19; CDR3 protein: ASRISGQGTFDNYGYT
V gene: TRBV5-6; CDR3 protein: ASSLGTTFREQY
V gene: TRBV11-3; CDR3 protein: ASSLDQETYNEQF
V gene: TRBV11-3; CDR3 protein: ASSATGTASSTDTQY
V gene: TRBV7-8; CDR3 protein: ASSPNSGQLYETQY
V gene: TRBV18; CDR3 protein: ASSPRGTGSGTEAF
V gene: TRBV24-1; CDR3 protein: ATSDLQGPPNTEAF
V gene: TRBV27; CDR3 protein: ASSATGYAEQPQH
V gene: TRBV6-2/TRBV6-3; CDR3 protein: ASSYLPMAGGSYEQY
V gene: TRBV11-2; CDR3 protein: ASSSMTDSYEQY
V gene: TRBV28; CDR3 protein: ASSFLLEGEQY
V gene: TRBV6-5; CDR3 protein: ASSYSSGTSTDTQY
V gene: TRBV7-2; CDR3 protein: ASSLEVAPREQY
V gene: TRBV15; CDR3 protein: ATSRVGSGGVNTGELF
V gene: TRBV28; CDR3 protein: ASSFGGASPGYT
V gene: TRBV6-5; CDR3 protein: ASTSGGPVSEQY
V gene: TRBV28; CDR3 protein: ASTHTLQGTAYGYT
V gene: TRBV18; CDR3 protein: ASSQPEVVPGNTIY
V gene: TRBV5-8; CDR3 protein: ASSLIQVLNTEAF
V gene: TRBV7-7; CDR3 protein: ASTLPGNPNSPLH
V gene: TRBV6-1; CDR3 protein: ASSELGQGITYEQY
V gene: TRBV7-8; CDR3 protein: ASSSDRERQPQH
V gene: TRBV5-1; CDR3 protein: ASSARQGRGDEQF
V gene: TRBV4-3; CDR3 protein: ASSQDGRRGSEKLF